The next 10 T cell receptor beta chains were all read from a single sample in a study of blood T cells in healthy people across ages. Through a sample-barcoded 5' primer and a J-beta primer mix, a second PCR was run for roughly 7 to 12 cycles. In TCRdb, the 5' RACE reads were re-called with MiXCR into one record per CDR3 protein. The data hold 550,000 to 750,000 distinct CDR3 sequences, with under 25% observed a single time. The sequenced sample was blood. These receptors originate from a man between 65 and 85 years old in good health.

This clonotype was detected only a few times. The V gene is TRBV12-3 or TRBV12-4, the J gene TRBJ2-2; the D is unclear. The CDR3 contains 14 residues. Trimming took 3 bases from V and 8 from J, leaving 13 bases between them. This CDR3 is CASSFNGRSGELFF. CDR3 sequence (DNA): TGTGCCAGCAGTTTTAATGGCCGAAGTGGGGAGCTGTTTTTT.

Ten or more counts support this clonotype. The J gene is TRBJ2-5, the V gene TRBV6-1; weak D call: TRBD1 (6 bases). There are 12 residues in the CDR3. CDR1 MNHNS and CDR2 SASEGT come from the germline V gene. V was shortened by 10 bases and J by 5 bases, with 14 bases between the two germline ends. The CDR3 region is CAITQGTETQYF. In DNA, the CDR3 is TGTGCCATAACCCAGGGGACGGAGACCCAGTACTTC.

The V gene is TRBV20-1, the J gene TRBJ2-1, with TRBD2 matching over 12 bases. V shed 6 bases, J shed 7 bases, and the junction held 7 bases outside the gene matches. The CDR3 runs to 14 residues. The germline V gene has CDR1 DFQATT and CDR2 SNEGSKA (reference sequence). CDR3 protein: CSAKRTSGKNEQFF. CDR3 in DNA: TGCAGTGCCAAACGGACTAGCGGGAAGAATGAGCAGTTCTTC.

This clonotype turned up a few times. The V gene is TRBV2, the J gene TRBJ2-5; perhaps TRBD2 as D (6 bases). V lost 6 bases and J lost 2, with 13 bases in between. This CDR3 is 14 amino acids long. CDR1 and CDR2 (germline): SNHLY, FYNNEI. The CDR3 coding sequence is TGTGCCAGCAGCTTTATTGGGGGGCAAGAGACCCAGTACTTC. The encoded protein is CASSFIGGQETQYF.

The chain uses TRBV27 and TRBJ2-5; a weak D match, TRBD2 (6 bases). The J call may be faulty, since TRBJ2-7 better matches the DNA end. There are 14 residues in the CDR3. CDR1 and CDR2 (germline): MNHEY, SMNVEV (reference sequence). The CDR3 is CASMQAGHTYEQYF. The CDR3 DNA reads as TGTGCCAGCATGCAAGCGGGCCATACCTACGAGCAGTACTTC.

This clonotype was seen ten or more times. The chain recombines TRBV4-3 with TRBJ1-4, with D uncertain. Trimming removed 0 bases at V and 0 bases at J, with 11 bases between. This CDR3 region has 17 residues. Germline V gene lookup returns CDR1 LGHNA and CDR2 YSLEER. CDR3 sequence (DNA): TGCGCCAGCAGCCAAGATCCCGCGGTCGCAACTAATGAAAAACTGTTTTTT. Encoded protein: CASSQDPAVATNEKLFF.

This sequence joins TRBV4-1 and TRBJ1-6; 9 bases map to TRBD1. CDR3 length equals 15 residues. V lost 5 bases to trimming and J lost 5 bases; unmatched junction nucleotides: 4. The germline V gene has CDR1 MGHRA and CDR2 YSYEKL. CDR3 loop: CASSSRTGDNSPLHF. The CDR3 nucleotides read TGCGCCAGCAGCTCCCGGACAGGGGATAATTCACCCCTCCACTTT.

In the case of this clonotype: One base away lies a much larger clone, so this may be a sequencing read error. The chain couples TRBV28 to TRBJ2-5, with a weak D call TRBD2 (5 bases). The CDR3 is made up of 13 amino acids. Germline V gene data show CDR1 as MDHEN and CDR2 as SYDVKM. The CDR3 here is CASGFAGRETQYF. The CDR3 DNA sequence: TGTGCCAGCGGTTTTGCGGGCCGGGAGACCCAGTACTTC. The full variable domain, rest sourced from reference TRBV28 and TRBJ2-5, is DVKVTQSSRYLVKRTGEKVFLECVQDMDHENMFWYRQDPGLGLRLIYFSYDVKMKEKGDIPEGYSVSREKKERFSLILESASTNQTSMYLCASGFAGRETQYFGPGTRLLVL.

This clonotype was seen more than once but under ten times. V usage is TRBV20-1 and J usage is TRBJ2-1; D uncertain. Trimming pared 1 base from V and 0 bases from J, leaving 4 bases between. There are 13 residues in the CDR3. Germline CDR1 and CDR2: DFQATT and SNEGSKA (reference sequence). In nucleotides, the CDR3 is TGCAGTGCTAGAGGACCCTCCTACAATGAGCAGTTCTTC. Encoded protein: CSARGPSYNEQFF.

The genes are TRBV4-1 and TRBJ2-1, with TRBD1 as a possible D gene (5 bases). The germline V gene has CDR1 MGHRA and CDR2 YSYEKL. The CDR3 runs to 12 residues. V was pared by 1 base and J by 8 bases, with 6 bases between. The CDR3 coding sequence is TGCGCCAGCAGCCAAGTCAGGGATGAGCAGTTCTTC. Translating it yields CASSQVRDEQFF.